This T cell receptor (beta chain) appears in the sequencing data of a study of shared clonotypes between healthy human individuals. Terminally differentiated effector memory CD45RA+ cells were left out of the naive CD8 fraction, which was CD45RO-negative and positively selected for CCR7. Trimming cost V 3 bases and J 4 bases, with 16 bases left between them. Germline V gene sequence: CDR1 SNHLY, CDR2 FYNNEI. The CDR3 is 16 residues long. Profiled with immunoSEQ multiplex PCR; TCRdb holds only in-frame clones, not every one. This sample yields some 2.1 million clones, of which 85% to 95% are seen a single time; 0.85% to 1.2% belongs to the top ten.

This receptor was taken from a man aged 18 to 29 in good health. Sequencing input: naive CD8+ T cells sorted from blood. The chain has TRBV2 and TRBJ2-1, with D perhaps assigned TRBD1 or TRBD2 (6 bases each). CDR3 loop: CASSDGGGGLYNEQFF. CDR3 sequence (DNA): TGTGCCAGCAGTGACGGAGGGGGAGGATTATACAATGAGCAGTTCTTC.